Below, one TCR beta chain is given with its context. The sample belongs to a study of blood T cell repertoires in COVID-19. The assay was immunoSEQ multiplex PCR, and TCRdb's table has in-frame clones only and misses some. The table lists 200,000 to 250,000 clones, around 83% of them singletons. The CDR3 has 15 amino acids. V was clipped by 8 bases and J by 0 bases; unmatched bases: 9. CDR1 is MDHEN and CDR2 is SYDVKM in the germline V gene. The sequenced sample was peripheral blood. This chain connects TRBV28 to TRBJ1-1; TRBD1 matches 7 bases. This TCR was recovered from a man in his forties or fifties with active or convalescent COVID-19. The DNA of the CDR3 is TGTGCCAGCTGGCAGGGGGTCATCATGAACACTGAAGCTTTCTTT. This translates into CASWQGVIMNTEAFF.